These T cell receptor beta chains were read from a single sample in a study of human T cells and chemical hapten exposure. TCRdb passed the RACE reads through MiXCR, listing each CDR3 protein once. The table has 130,000 or so distinct CDR3 sequences, around 10% seen once; the top ten hold 2% to 2.5%. The source was whole blood, collected in connection with sensitization to the hapten diphenylcyclopropenone (DPC). Receptor source: a woman aged 45-59 years with alopecia areata. Some clones in this sample may be carry-over from other donors' samples. Each CDR3 is given without its conserved first and last residue. Each record gives: V gene, J gene, CDR3 protein.

v_gene: TRBV7-3
j_gene: TRBJ2-1
CDR3aa: ASSLVARWRVEQF

v_gene: TRBV7-9
j_gene: TRBJ1-1
CDR3aa: ASSWGTAEAF

v_gene: TRBV5-1
j_gene: TRBJ1-6
CDR3aa: ASSVDSGNSPLH

v_gene: TRBV11-2
j_gene: TRBJ1-5
CDR3aa: ASSFSGFSNQPQH

v_gene: TRBV4-3
j_gene: TRBJ2-7
CDR3aa: ASSQYEQGLNEQY

v_gene: TRBV20-1
j_gene: TRBJ2-7
CDR3aa: SAREDSYEQY

v_gene: TRBV15
j_gene: TRBJ2-7
CDR3aa: ATRDRSSYEQY

v_gene: TRBV18
j_gene: TRBJ2-6
CDR3aa: ASSPPRGRYSGANVLT

v_gene: TRBV18
j_gene: TRBJ2-7
CDR3aa: ASSPDTGSSEQY

v_gene: TRBV28
j_gene: TRBJ2-6
CDR3aa: ASSPGTSATGANVLT

v_gene: TRBV27
j_gene: TRBJ2-1
CDR3aa: ASSFSQGSYEQF

v_gene: TRBV20-1
j_gene: TRBJ1-5
CDR3aa: SAPGPPTGENQPQH

v_gene: TRBV7-3
j_gene: TRBJ2-6
CDR3aa: ASSWNSGVGANVLT

v_gene: TRBV3-1
j_gene: TRBJ1-1
CDR3aa: ASSLRGRSEAF

v_gene: TRBV25-1
j_gene: TRBJ2-7
CDR3aa: ASSESPIEQY

v_gene: TRBV20-1
j_gene: TRBJ1-1
CDR3aa: RAGRMNTEAF